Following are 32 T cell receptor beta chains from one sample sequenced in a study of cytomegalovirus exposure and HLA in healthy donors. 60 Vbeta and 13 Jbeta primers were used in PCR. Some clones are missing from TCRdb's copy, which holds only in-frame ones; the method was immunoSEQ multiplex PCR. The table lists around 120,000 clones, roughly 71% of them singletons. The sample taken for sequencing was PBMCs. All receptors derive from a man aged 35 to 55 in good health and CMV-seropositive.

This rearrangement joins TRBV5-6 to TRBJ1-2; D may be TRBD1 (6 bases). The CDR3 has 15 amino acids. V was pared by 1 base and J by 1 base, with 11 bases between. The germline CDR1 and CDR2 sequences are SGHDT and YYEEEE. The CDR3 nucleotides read TGTGCCAGCAGCTTGTACAGGGTCAATAACTATGGCTACACCTTC. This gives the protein CASSLYRVNNYGYTF. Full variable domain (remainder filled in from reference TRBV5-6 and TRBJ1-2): DAGVTQSPTHLIKTRGQQVTLRCSPKSGHDTVSWYQQALGQGPQFIFQYYEEEERQRGNFPDRFSGHQFPNYSSELNVNALLLGDSALYLCASSLYRVNNYGYTFGSGTRLTVV.

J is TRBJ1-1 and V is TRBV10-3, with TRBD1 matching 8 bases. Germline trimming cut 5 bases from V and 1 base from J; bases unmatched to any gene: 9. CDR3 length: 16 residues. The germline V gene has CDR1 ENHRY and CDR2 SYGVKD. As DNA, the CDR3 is TGTGCCATCAGTCGAACGACAGGGGAGAGGAACACTGAAGCTTTCTTT. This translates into CAISRTTGERNTEAFF.

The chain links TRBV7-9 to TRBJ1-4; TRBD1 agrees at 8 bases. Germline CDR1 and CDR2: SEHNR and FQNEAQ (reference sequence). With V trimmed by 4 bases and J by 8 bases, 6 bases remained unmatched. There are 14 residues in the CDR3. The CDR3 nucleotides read TGTGCCAGCAGCTCTTATGGGGACAGGGAAAAACTGTTTTTT. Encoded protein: CASSSYGDREKLFF. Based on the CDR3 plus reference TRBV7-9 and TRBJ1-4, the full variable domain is DTGVSQNPRHKITKRGQNVTFRCDPISEHNRLYWYRQTLGQGPEFLTYFQNEAQLEKSRLLSDRFSAERPKGSFSTLEIQRTEQGDSAMYLCASSSYGDREKLFFGSGTQLSVL.

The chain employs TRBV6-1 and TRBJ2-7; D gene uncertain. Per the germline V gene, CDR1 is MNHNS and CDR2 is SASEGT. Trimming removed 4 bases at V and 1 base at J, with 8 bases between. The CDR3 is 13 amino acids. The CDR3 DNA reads TGTGCCAGCAGTGTGTTCGGGTCCTACGAGCAGTACTTC. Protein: CASSVFGSYEQYF.

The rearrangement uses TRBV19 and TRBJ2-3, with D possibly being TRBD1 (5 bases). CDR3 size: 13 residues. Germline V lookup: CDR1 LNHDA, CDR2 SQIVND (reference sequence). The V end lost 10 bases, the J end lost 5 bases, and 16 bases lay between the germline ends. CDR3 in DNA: TGTGCCACCAAGGGGCAGGGCAGAGATACGCAGTATTTT. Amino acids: CATKGQGRDTQYF.

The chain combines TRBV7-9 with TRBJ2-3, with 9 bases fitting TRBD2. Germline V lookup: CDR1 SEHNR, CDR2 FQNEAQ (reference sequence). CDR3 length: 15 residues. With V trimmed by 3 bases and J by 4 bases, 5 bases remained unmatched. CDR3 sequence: CASSFAGGPADTQYF. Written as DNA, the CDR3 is TGTGCCAGCAGCTTTGCGGGAGGGCCTGCAGATACGCAGTATTTT.

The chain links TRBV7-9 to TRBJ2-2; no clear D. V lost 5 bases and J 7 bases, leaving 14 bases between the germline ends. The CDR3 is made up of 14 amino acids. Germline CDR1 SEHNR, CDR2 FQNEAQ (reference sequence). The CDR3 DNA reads TGTGCCAGCAGCCCCCGGTTAGTTTACGGGGAGCTGTTTTTT. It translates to CASSPRLVYGELFF.

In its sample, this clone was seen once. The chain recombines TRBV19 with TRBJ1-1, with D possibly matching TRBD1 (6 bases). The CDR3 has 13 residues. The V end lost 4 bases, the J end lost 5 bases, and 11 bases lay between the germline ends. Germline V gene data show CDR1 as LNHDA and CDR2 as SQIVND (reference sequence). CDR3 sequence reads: CASSTRGGTEAFF. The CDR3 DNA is TGTGCCAGTAGTACCAGGGGTGGGACTGAAGCTTTCTTT.

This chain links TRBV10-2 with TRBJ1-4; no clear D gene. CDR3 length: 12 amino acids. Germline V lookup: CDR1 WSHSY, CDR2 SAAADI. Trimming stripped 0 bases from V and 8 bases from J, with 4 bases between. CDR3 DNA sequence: TGCGCCAGCAGTGAGTCTTCGGAAAAACTGTTTTTT. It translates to CASSESSEKLFF.

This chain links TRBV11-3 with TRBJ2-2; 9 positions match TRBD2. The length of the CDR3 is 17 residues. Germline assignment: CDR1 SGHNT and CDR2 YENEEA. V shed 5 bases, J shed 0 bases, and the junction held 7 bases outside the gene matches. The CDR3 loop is CASSLGAGGPNTGELFF. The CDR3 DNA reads TGTGCCAGCAGCCTGGGGGCGGGAGGGCCGAACACCGGGGAGCTGTTTTTT.

For the CDR3, the DNA is TGTGCCAGCAGTCGCCCCGGGGAAGCGGGGCGGCCCCAGCATTTT. Translated, it gives CASSRPGEAGRPQHF. V usage is TRBV6-1 and J usage is TRBJ1-5, with a weak D call TRBD1 (5 bases). CDR3 length: 15 residues. Trimming took 5 bases from V and 9 from J, leaving 20 bases between them. CDR1 and CDR2 (germline): MNHNS, SASEGT.

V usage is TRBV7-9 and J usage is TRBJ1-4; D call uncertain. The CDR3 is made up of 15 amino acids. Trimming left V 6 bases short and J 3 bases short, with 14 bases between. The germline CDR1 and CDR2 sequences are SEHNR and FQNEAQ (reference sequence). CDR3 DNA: TGTGCCAGCAGGAAAGCAGGAGGGCCTAATGAAAAACTGTTTTTT. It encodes CASRKAGGPNEKLFF.

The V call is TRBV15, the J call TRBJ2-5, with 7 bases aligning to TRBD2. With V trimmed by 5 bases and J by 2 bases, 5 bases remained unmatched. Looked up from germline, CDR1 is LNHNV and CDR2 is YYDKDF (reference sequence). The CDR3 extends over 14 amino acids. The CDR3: CATSLQRGQETQYF. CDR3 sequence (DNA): TGTGCCACCAGCCTCCAGCGGGGTCAAGAGACCCAGTACTTC.

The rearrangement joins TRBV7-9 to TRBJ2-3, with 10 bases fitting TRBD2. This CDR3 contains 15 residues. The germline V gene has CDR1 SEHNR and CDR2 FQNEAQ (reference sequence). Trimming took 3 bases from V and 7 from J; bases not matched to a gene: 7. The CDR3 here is CASSLVGTSDYTQYF. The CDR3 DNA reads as TGTGCCAGCAGCTTGGTAGGGACTAGCGACTATACGCAGTATTTT.

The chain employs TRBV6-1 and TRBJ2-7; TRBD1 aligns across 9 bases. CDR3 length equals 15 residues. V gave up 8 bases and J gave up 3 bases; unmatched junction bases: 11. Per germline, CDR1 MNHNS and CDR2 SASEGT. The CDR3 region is CASRDRDPSVYEQYF. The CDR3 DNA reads TGTGCCAGCCGGGACAGGGACCCCTCCGTCTACGAGCAGTACTTC.

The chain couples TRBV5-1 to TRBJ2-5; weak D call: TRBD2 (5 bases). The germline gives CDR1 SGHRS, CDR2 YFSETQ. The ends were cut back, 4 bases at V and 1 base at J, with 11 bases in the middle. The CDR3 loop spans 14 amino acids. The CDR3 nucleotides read TGCGCCAGCAGCGCGTCGAGGGCCCAAGAGACCCAGTACTTC. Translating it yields CASSASRAQETQYF.

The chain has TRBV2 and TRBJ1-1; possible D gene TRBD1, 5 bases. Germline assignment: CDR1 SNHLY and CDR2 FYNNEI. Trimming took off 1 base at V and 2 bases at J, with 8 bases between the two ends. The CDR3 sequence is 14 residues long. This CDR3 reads CASSEGQLNTEAFF. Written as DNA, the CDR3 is TGTGCCAGCAGTGAAGGACAGCTTAACACTGAAGCTTTCTTT.

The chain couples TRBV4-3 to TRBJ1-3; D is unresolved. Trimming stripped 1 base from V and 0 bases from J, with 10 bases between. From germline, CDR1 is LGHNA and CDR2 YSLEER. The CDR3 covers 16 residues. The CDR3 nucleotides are TGCGCCAGCAGCCAAGGGGCTGAGATCTCTGGAAACACCATATATTTT. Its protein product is CASSQGAEISGNTIYF.

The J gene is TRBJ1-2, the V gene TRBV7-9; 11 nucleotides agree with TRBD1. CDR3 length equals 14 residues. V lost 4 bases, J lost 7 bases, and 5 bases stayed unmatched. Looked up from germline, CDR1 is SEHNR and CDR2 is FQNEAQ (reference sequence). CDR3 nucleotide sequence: TGTGCCAGCAGCTCCGGACAGGGGGCACGTGGCTACACCTTC. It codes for CASSSGQGARGYTF.

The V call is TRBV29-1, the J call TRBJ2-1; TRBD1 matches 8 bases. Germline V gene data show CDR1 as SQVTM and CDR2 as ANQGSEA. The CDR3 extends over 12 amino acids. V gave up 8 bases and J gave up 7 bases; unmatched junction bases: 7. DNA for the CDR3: TGCAGCACCCGGACAGGGAGTAATGAGCAGTTCTTC. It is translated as CSTRTGSNEQFF.

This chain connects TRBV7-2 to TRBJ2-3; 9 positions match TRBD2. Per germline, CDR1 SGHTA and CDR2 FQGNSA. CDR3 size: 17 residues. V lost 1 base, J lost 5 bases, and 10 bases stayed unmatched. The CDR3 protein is CASSLDGLAGDRDTQYF. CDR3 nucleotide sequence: TGTGCCAGCAGCTTAGATGGGTTAGCGGGAGATCGAGATACGCAGTATTTT.

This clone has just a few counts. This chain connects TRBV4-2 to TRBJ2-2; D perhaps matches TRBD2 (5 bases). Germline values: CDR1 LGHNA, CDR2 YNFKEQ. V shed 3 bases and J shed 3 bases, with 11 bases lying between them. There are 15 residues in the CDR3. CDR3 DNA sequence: TGTGCCAGCAGCCAGGATACTAGTTACACCGGGGAGCTGTTTTTT. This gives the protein CASSQDTSYTGELFF.

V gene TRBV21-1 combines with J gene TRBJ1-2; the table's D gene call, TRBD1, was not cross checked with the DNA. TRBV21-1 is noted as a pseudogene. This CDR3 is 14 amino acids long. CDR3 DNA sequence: TGTGCCAGCAGCAAAGGGACAGGGGGTAGCGGCTACACCTTC. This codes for CASSKGTGGSGYTF.

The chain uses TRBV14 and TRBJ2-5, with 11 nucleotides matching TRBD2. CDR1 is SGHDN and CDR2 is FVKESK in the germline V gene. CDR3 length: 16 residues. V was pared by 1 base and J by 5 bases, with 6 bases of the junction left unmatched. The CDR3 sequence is CASSQGGSGRAETQYF. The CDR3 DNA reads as TGTGCCAGCAGCCAAGGTGGTAGCGGGAGGGCGGAGACCCAGTACTTC. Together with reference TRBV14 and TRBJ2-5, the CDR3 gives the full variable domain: EAGVTQFPSHSVIEKGQTVTLRCDPISGHDNLYWYRRVMGKEIKFLLHFVKESKQDESGMPNNRFLAERTGGTYSTLKVQPAELEDSGVYFCASSQGGSGRAETQYFGPGTRLLVL.

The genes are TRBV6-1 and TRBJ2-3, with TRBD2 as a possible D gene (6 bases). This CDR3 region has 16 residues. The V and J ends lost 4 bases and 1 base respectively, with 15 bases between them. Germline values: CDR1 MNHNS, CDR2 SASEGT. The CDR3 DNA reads TGTGCCAGCAGTGGCCCTCGCGGGGCAGGCACAGATACGCAGTATTTT. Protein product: CASSGPRGAGTDTQYF.

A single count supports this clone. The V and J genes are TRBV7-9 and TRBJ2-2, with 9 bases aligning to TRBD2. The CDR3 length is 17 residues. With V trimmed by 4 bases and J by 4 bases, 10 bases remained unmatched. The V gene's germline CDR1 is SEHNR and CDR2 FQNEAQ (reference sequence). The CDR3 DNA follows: TGTGCCAGCAGCTACCCACGACTAGCGGAAACCACCGGGGAGCTGTTTTTT. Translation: CASSYPRLAETTGELFF. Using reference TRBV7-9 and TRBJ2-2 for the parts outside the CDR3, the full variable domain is DTGVSQNPRHKITKRGQNVTFRCDPISEHNRLYWYRQTLGQGPEFLTYFQNEAQLEKSRLLSDRFSAERPKGSFSTLEIQRTEQGDSAMYLCASSYPRLAETTGELFFGEGSRLTVL.

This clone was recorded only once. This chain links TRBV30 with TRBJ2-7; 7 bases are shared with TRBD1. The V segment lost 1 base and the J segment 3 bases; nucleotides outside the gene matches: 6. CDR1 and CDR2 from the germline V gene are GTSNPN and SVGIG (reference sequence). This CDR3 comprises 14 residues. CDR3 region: CAWSGQGRNYEQYF. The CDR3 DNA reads TGTGCCTGGAGTGGACAGGGACGGAACTACGAGCAGTACTTC.

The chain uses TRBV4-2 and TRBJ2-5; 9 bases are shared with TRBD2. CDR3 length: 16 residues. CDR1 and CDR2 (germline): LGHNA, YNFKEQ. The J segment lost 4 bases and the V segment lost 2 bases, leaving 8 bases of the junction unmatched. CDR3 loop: CASSQSGGTPRETQYF. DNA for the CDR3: TGTGCCAGCAGCCAAAGCGGGGGGACTCCCCGAGAGACCCAGTACTTC.

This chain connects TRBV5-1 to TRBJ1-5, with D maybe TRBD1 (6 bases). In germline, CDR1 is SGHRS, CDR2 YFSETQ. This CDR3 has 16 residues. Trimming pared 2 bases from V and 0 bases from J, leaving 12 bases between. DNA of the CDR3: TGCGCCAGCAGCTTATCAGGGGAGTATAGCAATCAGCCCCAGCATTTT. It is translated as CASSLSGEYSNQPQHF. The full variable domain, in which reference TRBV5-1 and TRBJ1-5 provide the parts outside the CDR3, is KAGVTQTPRYLIKTRGQQVTLSCSPISGHRSVSWYQQTPGQGLQFLFEYFSETQRNKGNFPGRFSGRQFSNSRSEMNVSTLELGDSALYLCASSLSGEYSNQPQHFGDGTRLSIL.

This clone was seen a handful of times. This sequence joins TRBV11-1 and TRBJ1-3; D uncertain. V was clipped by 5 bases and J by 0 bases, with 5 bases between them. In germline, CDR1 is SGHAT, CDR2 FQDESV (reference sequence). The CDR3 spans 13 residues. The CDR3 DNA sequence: TGTGCCAGCAGCAGGAGCTCTGGAAACACCATATATTTT. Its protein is CASSRSSGNTIYF.

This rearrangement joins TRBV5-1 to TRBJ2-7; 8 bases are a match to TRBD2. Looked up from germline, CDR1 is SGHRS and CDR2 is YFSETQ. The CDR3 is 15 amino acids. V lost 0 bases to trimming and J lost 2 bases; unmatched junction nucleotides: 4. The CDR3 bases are TGCGCCAGCAGCTTGGGGTACGGGAGGGCCTACGAGCAGTACGTC. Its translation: CASSLGYGRAYEQYV.

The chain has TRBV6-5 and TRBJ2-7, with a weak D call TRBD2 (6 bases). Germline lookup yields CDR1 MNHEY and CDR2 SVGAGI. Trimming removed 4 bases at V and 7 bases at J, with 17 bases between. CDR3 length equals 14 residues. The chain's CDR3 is CASSFLLALGEQYV. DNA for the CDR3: TGTGCCAGCAGTTTCCTTCTAGCGTTGGGGGAGCAGTACGTC.